A selection of T cell receptor beta chains follows, all from one sample in a study of T cells after yellow fever vaccination. TCRdb re-called the 5' RACE reads with MiXCR, one entry per CDR3 protein. Among fewer than 450,000 distinct CDR3 sequences listed, approximately 10% were seen once. Sequencing was performed on PBMCs, taken on the day of the first yellow fever vaccination. The receptors come from a man aged 18 to 29 who received the YFV17D yellow fever vaccine. The CDR3 runs from the conserved cysteine through the conserved F or W. Each record gives: V gene, clone size, J gene, D gene, CDR3 length, CDR3 protein, CDR3 DNA. The D gene is left open where the match is weak. Size is stated for part of the rows, as once, few or many counts, or as a class when the clone is expanded.

TRBV9,few,TRBJ2-7,.,15,CASSVDGSVTYEQYF,TGTGCCAGCAGCGTAGACGGTAGCGTGACCTACGAGCAGTACTTC
TRBV29-1,.,TRBJ1-1,.,12,CSVSPGGTEAFF,TGCAGCGTTAGCCCCGGGGGGACTGAAGCTTTCTTT
TRBV5-5,.,TRBJ1-3,.,15,CASSSFPSPGNTIYF,TGTGCCAGCAGCTCATTTCCCAGCCCTGGAAACACCATATATTTT
TRBV7-9,.,TRBJ2-7,.,16,CASSFSVAAATYEQYF,TGTGCCAGCAGCTTTTCGGTGGCGGCAGCAACCTACGAGCAGTACTTC
TRBV6-1,.,TRBJ2-3,TRBD1,17,CASSRDRLPRGTDTQYF,TGTGCCAGCAGCCGTGATAGACTTCCCAGGGGGACAGATACGCAGTATTTT
TRBV7-3,few,TRBJ2-3,.,13,CASSLRPSGTQYF,TGTGCCAGCAGCTTACGGCCTTCCGGTACGCAGTATTTT
TRBV7-9,.,TRBJ1-1,.,15,CASSSFGGGVTEAFF,TGTGCCAGCAGCTCCTTCGGGGGGGGAGTCACTGAAGCTTTCTTT
TRBV4-1,few,TRBJ2-1,.,17,CASSLPPGPTTYNEQFF,TGCGCCAGCAGCCTACCCCCGGGACCTACGACCTACAATGAGCAGTTCTTC
TRBV12-3/TRBV12-4,.,TRBJ2-1,.,13,CAIRFSSYNEQFF,TGTGCCATCCGATTCAGCTCCTACAATGAGCAGTTCTTC
TRBV3-1,few,TRBJ1-1,.,17,CASSQVSRGRGNAEAFF,TGTGCCAGCAGCCAAGTTTCCAGGGGAAGGGGGAACGCTGAAGCTTTCTTT
TRBV6-2/TRBV6-3,.,TRBJ2-1,.,12,CASSRLVHEQFF,TGTGCCAGCAGCCGACTAGTACATGAGCAGTTCTTC
TRBV6-6,many,TRBJ1-5,.,13,CASIPGGGQPQHF,TGTGCCAGCATTCCCGGGGGGGGGCAGCCCCAGCATTTT
TRBV19,.,TRBJ2-4,.,14,CASKYSGDGNIQYF,TGTGCCAGTAAATACTCCGGGGACGGTAACATTCAGTACTTC
TRBV29-1,few,TRBJ1-5,TRBD1,13,CSVQGDTNQPQHF,TGCAGCGTACAGGGGGATACCAATCAGCCCCAGCATTTT
TRBV4-1,.,TRBJ1-1,TRBD1,15,CASSHDSQGVWEVFF,TGCGCCAGCAGCCATGACTCCCAGGGGGTGTGGGAAGTTTTCTTT
TRBV19,.,TRBJ2-1,TRBD2,14,CASCTSGSYNEQFF,TGTGCCAGTTGTACTAGCGGCTCCTACAATGAGCAGTTCTTC
TRBV18,few,TRBJ1-5,.,13,CASSARGNQPQHF,TGTGCCAGCTCAGCAAGGGGCAATCAGCCCCAGCATTTT
TRBV5-8,few,TRBJ1-3,.,15,CASSFRDIPGNTIYF,TGTGCCAGCAGCTTCCGGGATATCCCTGGAAACACCATATATTTT
TRBV6-2/TRBV6-3,many,TRBJ2-1,.,14,CASSYTTDHPRQFF,TGTGCCAGCAGTTATACAACGGATCACCCTCGGCAGTTCTTC
TRBV24-1,once,TRBJ2-4,.,15,CATSRLALAKNIQYF,TGTGCCACCTCGCGTCTAGCTCTAGCCAAAAACATTCAGTACTTC
TRBV10-3,few,TRBJ2-1,TRBD2,15,CAISESGGSWNEQFF,TGTGCCATCAGTGAGTCGGGCGGGAGTTGGAATGAGCAGTTCTTC
TRBV5-4,.,TRBJ1-2,.,14,CASSIREAAGGYTF,TGTGCCAGCAGCATCCGAGAGGCCGCCGGGGGCTACACCTTC
TRBV10-3,few,TRBJ2-1,.,17,CAISDGRPPRASNEQFF,TGTGCCATCAGTGATGGGCGCCCTCCGAGAGCGAGCAATGAGCAGTTCTTC
TRBV5-1,.,TRBJ1-4,.,15,CASSPLGVANEKLFF,TGCGCCAGCAGCCCCCTAGGTGTGGCGAATGAAAAACTGTTTTTT
TRBV5-1,.,TRBJ2-5,TRBD1,14,CASSGTGVQETQYF,TGCGCCAGCAGCGGGACAGGGGTCCAAGAGACCCAGTACTTC
TRBV12-3/TRBV12-4,.,TRBJ1-2,TRBD1,14,CASSLGQGAQGYTF,TGTGCCAGCAGTCTCGGACAGGGGGCGCAGGGCTACACCTTC
TRBV11-2,.,TRBJ1-1,.,15,CASSLEGGGHTEAFF,TGTGCCAGCAGCTTAGAAGGGGGAGGGCACACTGAAGCTTTCTTT
TRBV6-4,.,TRBJ2-3,.,14,CASSDSGWGDTQYF,TGTGCCAGCAGTGACTCTGGGTGGGGAGATACGCAGTATTTT
TRBV6-5,few,TRBJ2-4,TRBD2,14,CASSYGGGVDIQYF,TGTGCCAGCAGTTACGGGGGGGGGGTGGACATTCAGTACTTC
TRBV5-1,few,TRBJ2-1,TRBD2,14,CASSLGGGADEQFF,TGCGCCAGCAGCCTTGGCGGGGGGGCGGATGAGCAGTTCTTC
TRBV7-8,few,TRBJ1-4,TRBD1,14,CASSLKGQGEKLFF,TGTGCCAGCAGCCTTAAGGGACAGGGTGAAAAACTGTTTTTT
TRBV6-1,many,TRBJ2-2,TRBD2,13,CATIGLAPGELFF,TGTGCCACCATAGGACTAGCGCCCGGGGAGCTGTTTTTT
TRBV12-3/TRBV12-4,once,TRBJ2-2,TRBD1,15,CASSQGQLVTGELFF,TGTGCCAGCAGCCAGGGACAGTTGGTCACCGGGGAGCTGTTTTTT
TRBV19,few,TRBJ1-2,.,14,CASSSTGGNYGYTF,TGTGCCAGTAGTTCGACGGGGGGGAACTATGGCTACACCTTC
TRBV12-3/TRBV12-4,few,TRBJ2-5,.,14,CASSLGLALETQYF,TGTGCCAGCAGTTTAGGGCTAGCGCTAGAGACCCAGTACTTC
TRBV5-1,few,TRBJ1-6,TRBD1,15,CASTTGGTDNSPLHF,TGCGCCAGCACCACGGGCGGGACAGATAATTCACCCCTCCACTTT
TRBV5-1,few,TRBJ2-3,TRBD2,16,CASSLAAGAGTDTQYF,TGCGCCAGCAGCTTGGCAGCGGGGGCTGGCACAGATACGCAGTATTTT
TRBV4-2,many,TRBJ1-1,TRBD1,13,CASSQVTGDEAFF,TGTGCCAGCAGCCAAGTTACAGGGGATGAAGCTTTCTTT
TRBV6-5,few,TRBJ1-5,.,13,CASSSQPNQPQHF,TGTGCCAGCAGTTCGCAACCGAATCAGCCCCAGCATTTT
TRBV4-1,few,TRBJ2-5,.,14,CASSQETSGETQYF,TGCGCCAGCAGCCAGGAGACTAGTGGAGAGACCCAGTACTTC
TRBV5-1,few,TRBJ1-1,.,15,CASSLGRAGNTEAFF,TGCGCCAGCAGCTTGGGTCGAGCGGGGAACACTGAAGCTTTCTTT
TRBV7-8,few,TRBJ2-1,.,15,CASSLQGLGANEQFF,TGTGCCAGCAGCTTACAGGGATTAGGGGCGAATGAGCAGTTCTTC
TRBV28,.,TRBJ2-2,TRBD1,16,CASIPLLDRGTGELFF,TGTGCCAGCATACCCCTCTTGGACAGGGGCACCGGGGAGCTGTTTTTT
TRBV12-3/TRBV12-4,.,TRBJ1-6,.,14,CASSFWGSNSPLHF,TGTGCCAGCAGTTTTTGGGGTTCCAATTCACCCCTCCACTTT
TRBV5-5,few,TRBJ1-5,.,16,CASSSGERFSNQPQHF,TGTGCCAGCAGCTCGGGGGAGAGATTTAGCAATCAGCCCCAGCATTTT
TRBV5-1,many,TRBJ1-1,.,14,CASSLFSADTEAFF,TGCGCCAGCAGCTTGTTTTCGGCGGACACTGAAGCTTTCTTT
TRBV11-2,.,TRBJ2-5,TRBD2,17,CASSRVAGERLGETQYF,TGTGCCAGCAGTCGAGTGGCGGGGGAGCGCCTTGGGGAGACCCAGTACTTC
TRBV19,once,TRBJ2-1,.,15,CASSPRTAGNLEQFF,TGTGCCAGTAGTCCCCGGACAGCGGGCAATTTGGAGCAGTTCTTC
TRBV7-9,.,TRBJ1-2,.,11,CASSLAGDYTF,TGTGCCAGCAGCTTAGCGGGAGACTACACCTTC
TRBV27,few,TRBJ1-6,.,16,CASRPPRTPYNSPLHF,TGTGCCAGCAGACCTCCCCGGACACCCTATAATTCACCCCTCCACTTT
TRBV5-1,many,TRBJ2-3,.,15,CASSLAGPSTDTQYF,TGCGCCAGCAGCTTGGCAGGCCCTAGCACAGATACGCAGTATTTT
TRBV2,.,TRBJ1-1,.,15,CASSEALVQWTEAFF,TGTGCCAGCAGTGAAGCGCTTGTTCAGTGGACTGAAGCTTTCTTT